The present T cell receptor beta chain was sequenced within a study of identical twins. Germline loops: CDR1 SGHRS, CDR2 YFSETQ. The trim removed 5 bases at V and 5 bases at J, leaving 9 bases unmatched. The length of the CDR3 is 15 residues. Via MiXCR, TCRdb re-called the 5' RACE reads, giving one row per CDR3 protein. The repertoire consists of roughly 720,000 distinct CDR3 sequences, with 15% to 20% occurring once and the leading ten covering roughly 14%. This clonotype has a handful of counts. These records were also assigned to another study, of T cells expressing NK-cell markers. This second study says: Of the CD8+ T cell pool in 6 or 7 donors, roughly 1.0-8% was accounted for by dominant NKG2C+ clonotypes. Expanded NKG2C+ T cell clones had unclear HCMV specificity.

The chain employs TRBV5-1 and TRBJ2-5, with 10 bases matching TRBD1. Sequencing was done on a sample of PBMCs. The receptor comes from a young woman in good health. CDR3 amino acids: CASSILGQGGETQYF. In DNA, the CDR3 is TGCGCCAGCAGTATCCTCGGACAGGGGGGGGAGACCCAGTACTTC.